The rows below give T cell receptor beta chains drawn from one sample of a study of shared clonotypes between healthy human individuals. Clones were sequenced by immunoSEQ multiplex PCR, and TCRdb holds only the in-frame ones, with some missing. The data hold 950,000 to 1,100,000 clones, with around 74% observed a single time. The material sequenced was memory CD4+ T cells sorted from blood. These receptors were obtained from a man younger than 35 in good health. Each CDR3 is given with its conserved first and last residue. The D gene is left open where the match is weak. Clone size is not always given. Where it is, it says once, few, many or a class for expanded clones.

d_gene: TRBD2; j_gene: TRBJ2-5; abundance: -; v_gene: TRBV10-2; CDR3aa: CASSVFSGEETQYF; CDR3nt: TGCGCCAGCAGTGTGTTTAGCGGGGAAGAGACCCAGTACTTC
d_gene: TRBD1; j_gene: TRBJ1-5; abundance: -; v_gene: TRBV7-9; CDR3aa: CASSLTGTGLYSNQPQHF; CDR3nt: TGTGCCAGCAGCTTGACCGGGACAGGGCTTTATAGCAATCAGCCCCAGCATTTT
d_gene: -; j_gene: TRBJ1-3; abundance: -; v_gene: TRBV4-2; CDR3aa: CASSQAGEPFGNTIYF; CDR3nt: TGTGCCAGCAGCCAGGCAGGGGAACCCTTTGGAAACACCATATATTTT
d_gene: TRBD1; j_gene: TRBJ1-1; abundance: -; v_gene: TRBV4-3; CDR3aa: CASSQEGTGWGNTEAFF; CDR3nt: TGCGCCAGCAGCCAAGAAGGGACAGGATGGGGGAACACTGAAGCTTTCTTT
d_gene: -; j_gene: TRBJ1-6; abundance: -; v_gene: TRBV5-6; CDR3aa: CASSLGHYNSPLHF; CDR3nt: TGTGCCAGCAGCCTTGGACACTATAATTCACCCCTCCACTTT
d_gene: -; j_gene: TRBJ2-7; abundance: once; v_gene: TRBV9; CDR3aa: CASSATGSSYEQYF; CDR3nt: TGTGCCAGCAGCGCCACAGGGAGCTCCTACGAGCAGTACTTC
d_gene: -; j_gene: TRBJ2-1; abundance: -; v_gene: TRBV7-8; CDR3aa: CASSSRGRDLYSYNEQFF; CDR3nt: TGTGCCAGCAGCTCGAGGGGACGCGACCTTTATTCCTACAATGAGCAGTTCTTC
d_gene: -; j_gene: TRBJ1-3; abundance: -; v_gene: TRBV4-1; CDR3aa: CASSQQSSGNTIYF; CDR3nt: TGCGCCAGCAGCCAACAGAGCTCTGGAAACACCATATATTTT
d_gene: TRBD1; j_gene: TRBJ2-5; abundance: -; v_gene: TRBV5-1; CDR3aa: CASSEVGGQLETQYF; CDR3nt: TGCGCCAGCTCTGAGGTAGGGGGCCAGTTAGAGACCCAGTACTTC
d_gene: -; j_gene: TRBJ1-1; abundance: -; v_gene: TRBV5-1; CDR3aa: CASSYVGGNTEAFF; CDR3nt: TGCGCCAGCAGCTATGTTGGGGGGAACACTGAAGCTTTCTTT
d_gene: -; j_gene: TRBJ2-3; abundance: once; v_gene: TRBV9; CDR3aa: CASSAQRTFLIDTQYF; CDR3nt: TGTGCCAGCAGCGCGCAGAGAACGTTCTTGATAGATACGCAGTATTTT
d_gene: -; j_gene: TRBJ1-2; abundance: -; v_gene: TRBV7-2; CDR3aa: CASSTGTGSYGYTF; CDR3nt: TGTGCCAGCAGCACAGGGACGGGATCCTATGGCTACACCTTC
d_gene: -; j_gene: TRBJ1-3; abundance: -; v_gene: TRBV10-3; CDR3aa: CAIRESSGNTIYF; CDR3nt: TGTGCCATCAGGGAGAGCTCTGGAAACACCATATATTTT
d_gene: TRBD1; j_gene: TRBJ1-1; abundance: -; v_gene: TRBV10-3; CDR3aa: CAINNRGRGDTEAFF; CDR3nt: TGTGCCATCAACAACAGGGGGCGTGGAGACACTGAAGCTTTCTTT
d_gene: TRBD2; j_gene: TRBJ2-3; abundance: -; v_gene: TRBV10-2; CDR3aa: CASSQTSGSRTDTQYF; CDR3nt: TGCGCCAGCAGTCAGACTAGCGGGTCTCGCACAGATACGCAGTATTTT
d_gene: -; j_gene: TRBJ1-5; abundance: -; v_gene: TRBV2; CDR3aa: CASSEETQPQHF; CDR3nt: TGTGCCAGCAGTGAAGAGACTCAGCCCCAGCATTTT
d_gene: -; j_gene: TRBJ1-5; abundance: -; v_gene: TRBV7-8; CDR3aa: CASSLYGGPTWPQHF; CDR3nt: TGTGCCAGCAGCTTATATGGGGGCCCGACATGGCCCCAGCATTTT
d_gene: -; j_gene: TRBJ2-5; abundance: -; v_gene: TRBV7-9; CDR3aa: CASSYRAGPETQYF; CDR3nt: TGTGCCAGCAGCTATAGAGCAGGGCCAGAGACCCAGTACTTC
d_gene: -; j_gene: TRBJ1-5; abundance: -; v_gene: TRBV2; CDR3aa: CASSEESYLSNQPQHF; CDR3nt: TGTGCCAGCAGTGAAGAATCCTACCTTAGCAATCAGCCCCAGCATTTT
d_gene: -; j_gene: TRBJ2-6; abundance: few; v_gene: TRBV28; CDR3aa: CATLPRGSGANVLTF; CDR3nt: TGTGCCACCCTGCCCCGGGGTTCCGGGGCCAACGTCCTGACTTTC
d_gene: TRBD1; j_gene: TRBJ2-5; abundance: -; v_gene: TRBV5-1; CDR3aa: CASRLDTGGVGETQYF; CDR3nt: TGCGCCAGCAGACTTGATACAGGGGGTGTCGGAGAGACCCAGTACTTC
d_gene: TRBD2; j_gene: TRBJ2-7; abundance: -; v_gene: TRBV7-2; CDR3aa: CASSLDLAGLYEQYF; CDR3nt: TGTGCCAGCAGCTTAGACTTAGCGGGCCTCTACGAGCAGTACTTC
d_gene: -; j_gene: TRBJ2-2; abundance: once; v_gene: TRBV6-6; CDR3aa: CASSQTGTTIRELFF; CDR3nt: TGTGCCAGCAGTCAAACCGGGACGACAATCAGGGAGCTGTTTTTT
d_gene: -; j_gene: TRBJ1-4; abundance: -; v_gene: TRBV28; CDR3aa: CASTPWGNNEKLFF; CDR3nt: TGTGCCAGCACCCCCTGGGGTAATAATGAAAAACTGTTTTTT
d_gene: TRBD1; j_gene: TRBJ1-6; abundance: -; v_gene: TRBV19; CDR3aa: CASSAKPPGQGSSPLHF; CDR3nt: TGTGCCAGTAGTGCAAAACCCCCGGGACAGGGGAGTTCACCCCTCCACTTT
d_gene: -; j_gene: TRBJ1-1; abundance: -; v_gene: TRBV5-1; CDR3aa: CASSLAGAESGRAFF; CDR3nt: TGCGCCAGCAGCTTGGCCGGGGCGGAGAGCGGTCGGGCTTTCTTT
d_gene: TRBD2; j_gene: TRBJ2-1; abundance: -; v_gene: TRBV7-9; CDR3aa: CASSAGLAGWSYNEQFF; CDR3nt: TGTGCCAGCAGCGCCGGACTAGCGGGATGGTCCTACAATGAGCAGTTCTTC